Listed here are 16 T cell receptor beta chains from one sample, sequenced in a study of Ad26.COV2.S vaccination and SARS-CoV-2 variants. Treatment in this sample: about 20 received Ad26.COV2.S at low or high dose, single or two shots; several received placebo; per-sample allocation not given. Sampling occurred on day 63 after the first vaccine or placebo injection. The table came from immunoSEQ multiplex PCR; TCRdb's copy has only in-frame clones and leaves some out. The table shows roughly 500,000 clones, with 89% occurring only once. Sequencing was performed on peripheral blood, taken in a trial of Ad26.COV2.S vaccine versus placebo. These receptors all come from a person aged 18-65 years who received the Ad26.COV2.S COVID-19 vaccine or a placebo.

This chain links TRBV9 with TRBJ1-3, with 7 bases matching TRBD1. The CDR3 runs 15 residues. V trimming: 2 bases; J trimming: 2 bases; junction bases outside the gene matches: 4. Germline lookup yields CDR1 SGDLS and CDR2 YYNGEE. The CDR3 sequence: CASSVRQGPGNTIYF. CDR3 DNA: TGTGCCAGCAGCGTCCGACAGGGCCCTGGAAACACCATATATTTT.

In regard to this clone: Within the sample, other DNA sequences also encode this same CDR3. The chain has TRBV20-1 and TRBJ2-3; D is ambiguous. Germline assignment: CDR1 DFQATT and CDR2 SNEGSKA (reference sequence). The CDR3 has 11 residues. V lost 6 bases to trimming and J lost 4 bases, with 8 bases between them. The DNA for the CDR3 is TGCAGTGCCCCGCCCGCAGATACGCAGTATTTT. It specifies CSAPPADTQYF.

This clone was recorded a few times. The J gene is TRBJ1-3, the V gene TRBV29-1; weak D call: TRBD1 (6 bases). V was clipped by 4 bases and J by 3 bases, with 13 bases between them. Germline-derived CDR1 and CDR2 are SQVTM and ANQGSEA. There are 14 residues in the CDR3. This CDR3 is CSVAGQLSGNTIYF. Here the CDR3 DNA reads TGCAGCGTTGCAGGACAGCTAAGTGGAAACACCATATATTTT.

This clone was recorded only once. The J gene is TRBJ2-5, the V gene TRBV5-1; D might be TRBD2 (5 bases). The CDR3 contains 15 residues. V was pared by 0 bases and J by 5 bases, with 14 bases between. CDR1 SGHRS and CDR2 YFSETQ come from the germline V gene. The CDR3 protein is CASSLEVGLGETQYF. The CDR3 DNA is TGCGCCAGCAGCTTGGAAGTCGGACTCGGGGAGACCCAGTACTTC. Based on the CDR3 plus reference TRBV5-1 and TRBJ2-5, the full variable domain is KAGVTQTPRYLIKTRGQQVTLSCSPISGHRSVSWYQQTPGQGLQFLFEYFSETQRNKGNFPGRFSGRQFSNSRSEMNVSTLELGDSALYLCASSLEVGLGETQYFGPGTRLLVL.

CDR3 DNA sequence: TGTGCCAGCAGCCAAGGTCCGGCGGGGGGCACCATATATTTT. It codes for CASSQGPAGGTIYF. V usage is TRBV4-2 and J usage is TRBJ1-3, with D possibly matching TRBD1 (5 bases). This CDR3 comprises 14 residues. Looked up from germline, CDR1 is LGHNA and CDR2 is YNFKEQ. Trimming shortened V by 1 base and J by 9 bases, and 13 bases separated the two germline ends.

This clone has only a few counts. This chain uses TRBV4-1 with TRBJ1-5, with D unresolved. The CDR3 consists of 12 residues. The germline V gene has CDR1 MGHRA and CDR2 YSYEKL. V gave up 3 bases and J gave up 5 bases, with 5 bases separating them. This CDR3 reads CASSHDDQPQHF. The CDR3 bases are TGCGCCAGCAGCCACGACGATCAGCCCCAGCATTTT.

The V call is TRBV28, the J call TRBJ1-2; TRBD1 agrees at 7 bases. Germline CDR1 MDHEN, CDR2 SYDVKM. The CDR3 length is 13 residues. V dropped 5 bases and J dropped 5; count of bases not matched to a gene: 5. The CDR3 region has the DNA TGTGCCAGCAGTAATCAGGGGGGATATGGCTACACCTTC. Translated: CASSNQGGYGYTF.

The chain links TRBV2 to TRBJ2-7, with D possibly being TRBD1 or TRBD2 (5 bases each). The CDR3 contains 13 residues. V was cut by 7 bases and J by 5 bases, with 15 bases left in between. The germline V gene has CDR1 SNHLY and CDR2 FYNNEI. CDR3 loop: CASTRDVGDEQYF. As DNA, the CDR3 is TGTGCCAGCACCCGGGACGTCGGCGACGAGCAGTACTTC.

The V and J genes are TRBV4-1 and TRBJ2-1; possibly TRBD2 for D (6 bases). Germline lookup yields CDR1 MGHRA and CDR2 YSYEKL. The CDR3 has 19 residues. The V end was cut by 7 bases, the J end by 2 bases, with 27 bases between. Here the CDR3 DNA reads TGCGCCAGCATTTCCTCGGGCGGGGCGTTTCCGGGGCCCTACAATGAGCAGTTCTTC. The encoded protein is CASISSGGAFPGPYNEQFF.

On this clone: At one end the junction does not follow the germline gene, possibly because of a read error. The gene calls are TRBV3-1 (or the pseudogene TRBV3-2) and TRBJ1-6; 7 bases agree with TRBD1. The CDR3 loop spans 15 amino acids. Germline V gene lookup returns CDR1 LGHDT and CDR2 YNNKEL (reference sequence). CDR3 residues: CASSQVPGGNSPLHF. The CDR3 nucleotides read TGTGCCAGCAGTCAAGTGCCAGGGGGAAATTCACCCCTCCACTTT.

The chain is built from TRBV28 and TRBJ2-2; 10 nucleotides line up with TRBD2. This CDR3 region has 14 residues. Per germline, CDR1 MDHEN and CDR2 SYDVKM. The ends lost 7 bases at V and 4 bases at J; junction bases unmatched: 3. In DNA form, the CDR3 reads TGTGCCAGCATTTCTAGCGGGGGCACCGGGGAGCTGTTTTTT. This encodes CASISSGGTGELFF.

This clone has a handful of counts. The CDR3 here is CASSPAGGLDSAYEQYV. DNA for the CDR3: TGTGCCAGCAGCCCTGCCGGGGGACTAGACTCGGCCTACGAGCAGTACGTC. The chain recombines TRBV21-1 with TRBJ2-7; the table's D call TRBD2 went unverified against the DNA. TRBV21-1 is a recognized pseudogene. The CDR3 extends over 17 amino acids.

The J gene is TRBJ2-7, the V gene TRBV5-6; perhaps D is TRBD1 or TRBD2 (5 bases each). In germline, CDR1 is SGHDT, CDR2 YYEEEE. The CDR3 extends over 14 amino acids. V was trimmed by 0 bases and J by 6 bases, leaving 13 bases between them. The CDR3 protein is CASSLAPEGSEQYF. The CDR3, as DNA: TGTGCCAGCAGCTTGGCCCCAGAGGGGAGCGAGCAGTACTTC.

The chain is built from TRBV13 and TRBJ1-2; 9 positions agree with TRBD1. The CDR3 covers 14 residues. V lost 5 bases to trimming and J lost 7 bases; unmatched junction nucleotides: 8. CDR1 is PRHDT, CDR2 FYEKMQ, per germline (reference sequence). The CDR3 coding sequence is TGTGCCAGCAGCCTCTACGGGACAGGGAGTGGCTACACCTTC. The encoded protein is CASSLYGTGSGYTF.

This clone was observed a single time. The V gene is TRBV19, the J gene TRBJ1-6; weak D call: TRBD1 (5 bases). Germline CDR1 reads LNHDA; CDR2 reads SQIVND (reference sequence). The CDR3 runs 16 residues. Deletions cut 3 bases from V and 7 bases from J, with 16 bases between. This CDR3 reads CASSIVGDRRNSPLHF. The CDR3 DNA follows: TGTGCCAGTAGTATCGTAGGGGATCGGAGAAATTCACCCCTCCACTTT.

This clone is a singleton in its sample. The chain has TRBV7-9 and TRBJ1-2; no definite D call. CDR1 SEHNR and CDR2 FQNEAQ come from the germline V gene (reference sequence). V gave up 1 base and J gave up 1 base, with 16 bases separating them. CDR3 length equals 17 residues. The CDR3 nucleotides read TGTGCCAGCAGCTTAGGGAAAGGCGACCCCCTTAACTATGGCTACACCTTC. It codes for CASSLGKGDPLNYGYTF.